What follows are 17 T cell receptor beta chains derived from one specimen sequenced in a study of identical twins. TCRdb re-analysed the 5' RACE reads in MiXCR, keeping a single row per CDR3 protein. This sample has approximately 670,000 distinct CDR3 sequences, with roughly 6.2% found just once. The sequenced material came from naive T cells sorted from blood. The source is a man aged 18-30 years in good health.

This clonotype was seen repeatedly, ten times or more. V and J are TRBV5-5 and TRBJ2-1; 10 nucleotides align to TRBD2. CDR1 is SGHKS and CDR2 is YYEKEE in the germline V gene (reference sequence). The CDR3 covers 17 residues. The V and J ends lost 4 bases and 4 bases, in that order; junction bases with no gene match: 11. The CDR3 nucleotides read TGTGCCAGCAGCCCTTCCCTAGCGGGAGTTCGGTACAATGAGCAGTTCTTC. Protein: CASSPSLAGVRYNEQFF.

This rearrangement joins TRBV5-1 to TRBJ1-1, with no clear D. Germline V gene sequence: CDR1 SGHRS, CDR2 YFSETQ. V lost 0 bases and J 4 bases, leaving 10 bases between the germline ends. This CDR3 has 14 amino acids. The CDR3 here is CASSLVQYGTEAFF. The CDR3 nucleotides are TGCGCCAGCAGCTTGGTTCAATATGGCACTGAAGCTTTCTTT.

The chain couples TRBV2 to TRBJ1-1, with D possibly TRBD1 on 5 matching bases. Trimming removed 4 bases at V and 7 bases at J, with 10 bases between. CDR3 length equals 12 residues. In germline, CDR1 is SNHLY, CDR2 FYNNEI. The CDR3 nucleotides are TGTGCCAGCAGTGTCTTGGGGGATGAAGCTTTCTTT. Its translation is CASSVLGDEAFF.

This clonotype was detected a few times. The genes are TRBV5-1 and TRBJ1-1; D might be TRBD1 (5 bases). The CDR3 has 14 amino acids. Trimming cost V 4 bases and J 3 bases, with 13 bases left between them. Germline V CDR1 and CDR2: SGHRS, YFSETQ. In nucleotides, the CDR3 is TGCGCCAGCAGCCCCTACGGGGGGGACACTGAAGCTTTCTTT. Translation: CASSPYGGDTEAFF. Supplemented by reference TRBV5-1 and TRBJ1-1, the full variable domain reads KAGVTQTPRYLIKTRGQQVTLSCSPISGHRSVSWYQQTPGQGLQFLFEYFSETQRNKGNFPGRFSGRQFSNSRSEMNVSTLELGDSALYLCASSPYGGDTEAFFGQGTRLTVV.

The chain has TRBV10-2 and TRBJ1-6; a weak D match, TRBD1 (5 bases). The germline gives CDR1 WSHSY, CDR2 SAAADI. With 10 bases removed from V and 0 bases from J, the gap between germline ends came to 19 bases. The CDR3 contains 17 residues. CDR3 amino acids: CATYGRDVSSYNSPLHF. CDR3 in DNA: TGCGCCACCTACGGCCGGGACGTCAGCTCCTATAATTCACCCCTCCACTTT.

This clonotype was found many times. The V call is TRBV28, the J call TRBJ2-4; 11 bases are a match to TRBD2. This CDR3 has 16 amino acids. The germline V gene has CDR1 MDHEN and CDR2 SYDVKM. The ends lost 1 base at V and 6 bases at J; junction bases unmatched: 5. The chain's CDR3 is CASSLLSTSGRNIQYF. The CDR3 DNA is TGTGCCAGCAGTTTATTGAGTACTAGCGGGAGAAACATTCAGTACTTC.

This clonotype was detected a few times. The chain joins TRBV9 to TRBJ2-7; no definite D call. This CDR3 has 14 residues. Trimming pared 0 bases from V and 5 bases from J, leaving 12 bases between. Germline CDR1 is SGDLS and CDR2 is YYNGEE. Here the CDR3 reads CASSVDAIADEQYF. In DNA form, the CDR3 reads TGTGCCAGCAGCGTAGACGCTATCGCCGACGAGCAGTACTTC. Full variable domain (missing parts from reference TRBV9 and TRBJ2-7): DSGVTQTPKHLITATGQRVTLRCSPRSGDLSVYWYQQSLDQGLQFLIQYYNGEERAKGNILERFSAQQFPDLHSELNLSSLELGDSALYFCASSVDAIADEQYFGPGTRLTVT.

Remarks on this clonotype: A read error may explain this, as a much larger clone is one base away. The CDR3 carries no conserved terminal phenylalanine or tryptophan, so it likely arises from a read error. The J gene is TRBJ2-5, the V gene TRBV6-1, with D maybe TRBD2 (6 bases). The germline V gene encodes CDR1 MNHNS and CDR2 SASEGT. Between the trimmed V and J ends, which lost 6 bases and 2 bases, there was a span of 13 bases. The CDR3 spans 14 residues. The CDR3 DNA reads TGTGCCAGCAGACTCCCGGGACTTCAAGAGACCCAGTACTGC. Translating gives CASRLPGLQETQYC.

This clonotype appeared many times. CDR3 loop: CASSFIDRAFF. CDR3 nucleotide sequence: TGTGCCAGCAGTTTCATCGATAGGGCTTTCTTT. V usage is TRBV12-3 or TRBV12-4 and J usage is TRBJ1-1; no firm D call. The CDR3 covers 11 residues. Deletions cut 3 bases from V and 11 bases from J, with 10 bases between.

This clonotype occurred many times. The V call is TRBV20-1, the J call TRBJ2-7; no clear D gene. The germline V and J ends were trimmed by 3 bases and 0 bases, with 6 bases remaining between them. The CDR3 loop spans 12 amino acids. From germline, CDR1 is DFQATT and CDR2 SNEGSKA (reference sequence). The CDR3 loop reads CSASYSSYEQYF. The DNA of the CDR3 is TGCAGTGCTAGTTACTCCTCCTACGAGCAGTACTTC.

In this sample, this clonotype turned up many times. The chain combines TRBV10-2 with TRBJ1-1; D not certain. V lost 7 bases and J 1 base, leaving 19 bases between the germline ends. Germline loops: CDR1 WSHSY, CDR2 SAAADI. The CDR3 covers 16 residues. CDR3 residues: CASTNQFPHGNTEAFF. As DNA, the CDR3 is TGCGCCAGCACAAACCAGTTCCCTCATGGGAACACTGAAGCTTTCTTT.

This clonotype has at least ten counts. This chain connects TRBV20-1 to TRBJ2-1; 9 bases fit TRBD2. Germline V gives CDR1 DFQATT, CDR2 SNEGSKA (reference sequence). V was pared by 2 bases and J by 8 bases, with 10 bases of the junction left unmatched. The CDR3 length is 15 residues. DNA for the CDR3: TGCAGTGCTAGACCTTCAGCGGGAGGAGGGGATGAGCAGTTCTTC. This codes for CSARPSAGGGDEQFF.

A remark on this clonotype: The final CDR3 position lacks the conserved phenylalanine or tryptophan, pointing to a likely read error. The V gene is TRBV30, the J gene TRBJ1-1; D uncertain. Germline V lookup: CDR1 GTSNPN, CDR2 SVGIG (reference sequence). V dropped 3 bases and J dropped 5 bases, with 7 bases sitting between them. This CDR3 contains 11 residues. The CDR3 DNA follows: TGTGCCTGGAGCCGACCAACTGAAGCTTTCGTT. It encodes CAWSRPTEAFV.

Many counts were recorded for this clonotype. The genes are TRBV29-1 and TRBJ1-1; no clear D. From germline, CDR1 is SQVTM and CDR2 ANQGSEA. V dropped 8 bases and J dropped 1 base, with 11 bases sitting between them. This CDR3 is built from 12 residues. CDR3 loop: CSTISGNTEAFF. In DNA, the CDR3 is TGCAGCACCATCTCGGGGAACACTGAAGCTTTCTTT.

The CDR3 region has the DNA TGTGCCAGCAGTTTACTAGCGGGAGGCCCAGGCTCTGGGGCCAACGTCCTGACTTTC. This encodes CASSLLAGGPGSGANVLTF. V and J are TRBV28 and TRBJ2-6, with 11 bases matching TRBD2. CDR1 is MDHEN, CDR2 SYDVKM, per germline. With 2 bases clipped from V and 0 bases from J, the junction kept 6 bases outside the gene matches. The CDR3 spans 19 residues.

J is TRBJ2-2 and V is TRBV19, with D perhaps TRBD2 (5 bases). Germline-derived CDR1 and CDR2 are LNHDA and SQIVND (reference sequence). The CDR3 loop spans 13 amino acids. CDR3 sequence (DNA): TGTGCTAGGACTTCTAGTGATGCCGGGGAGCTGTTTTTT. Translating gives CARTSSDAGELFF.

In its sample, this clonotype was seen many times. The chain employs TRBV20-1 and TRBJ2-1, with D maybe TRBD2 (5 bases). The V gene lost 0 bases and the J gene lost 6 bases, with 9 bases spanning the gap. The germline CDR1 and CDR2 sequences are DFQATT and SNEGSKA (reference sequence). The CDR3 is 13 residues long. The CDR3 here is CSAREARANEQFF. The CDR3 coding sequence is TGCAGTGCTAGAGAGGCGCGGGCCAATGAGCAGTTCTTC.